This TCR beta chain was sequenced in a study of T-cell reconstitution after alpha-beta-depleted transplantation in children. During its preparation, the TCRbeta library received unique molecular identifiers. MiXCR, applied by TCRdb to the PCR reads, yields one record per CDR3 protein. The data show about 640,000 distinct CDR3 sequences, approximately 15% seen once. This CDR3 is 13 amino acids long. Germline V lookup: CDR1 SQVTM, CDR2 ANQGSEA. Trimming cost V 7 bases and J 1 base, with 10 bases left between them. This clonotype was sampled from a human donor who donated a stem cell graft to a child with acute myeloid leukemia. Material: PBMCs from the stem cell graft donor, obtained from the stem cell graft. The rearrangement uses TRBV29-1 and TRBJ2-2, with D hard to call. CDR3 in DNA: TGCAGCGCCGACGGGCTGAACACCGGGGAGCTGTTTTTT. Residues: CSADGLNTGELFF.